The 18 T cell receptor beta chains listed next were all sequenced from one sample in a study of blood T cell repertoires in COVID-19. Profiling relied on immunoSEQ multiplex PCR, and the TCRdb table lists in-frame clones only, not all of them. The sample consists of 400,000 to 450,000 clones, about nine tenths of them appearing once. Material: peripheral blood. The origin of the receptors is a woman aged 30 to 39 with active or convalescent COVID-19.

The gene calls are TRBV6-5 and TRBJ1-1, with 9 bases lining up with TRBD1. The trim removed 4 bases at V and 9 bases at J, leaving 6 bases unmatched. Germline-derived CDR1 and CDR2 are MNHEY and SVGAGI. The CDR3 contains 13 residues. CDR3 sequence reads: CASSFRDRGKAFF. Here the CDR3 DNA reads TGTGCCAGCAGTTTCCGCGACAGGGGGAAAGCTTTCTTT.

The chain uses TRBV18 and TRBJ2-2, with 9 positions matching TRBD1. J lost 4 bases, V lost 1 base, and 4 bases had no gene match. The CDR3 runs 16 residues. The germline CDR1 and CDR2 sequences are KGHSH and LQKENI. This CDR3 is CASSPRQGQGTGELFF. CDR3 sequence (DNA): TGTGCCAGCTCACCACGGCAGGGACAGGGCACCGGGGAGCTGTTTTTT.

The J gene is TRBJ1-2, the V gene TRBV19, with unresolved D. V lost 1 base and J 1 base, leaving 7 bases between the germline ends. The CDR3 has 14 residues. Germline V lookup: CDR1 LNHDA, CDR2 SQIVND (reference sequence). The CDR3 nucleotides are TGTGCCAGTAGTATAGGGGCCGGTAACTATGGCTACACCTTC. Translation gives CASSIGAGNYGYTF. Full variable domain (remainder filled in from reference TRBV19 and TRBJ1-2): DGGITQSPKYLFRKEGQNVTLSCEQNLNHDAMYWYRQDPGQGLRLIYYSQIVNDFQKGDIAEGYSVSREKKESFPLTVTSAQKNPTAFYLCASSIGAGNYGYTFGSGTRLTVV.

CDR3 in DNA: TGTGCCAGCAGTAGACAGGGGGTCAATTCACCCCTCCACTTT. Encoded protein: CASSRQGVNSPLHF. The V call is TRBV28, the J call TRBJ1-6; 9 bases match TRBD1. The CDR3 consists of 14 residues. Germline V gene sequence: CDR1 MDHEN, CDR2 SYDVKM. V gave up 5 bases and J gave up 7 bases; unmatched junction bases: 3.

The J gene is TRBJ2-2, the V gene TRBV19; D is perhaps TRBD1 (6 bases). Trimming stripped 5 bases from V and 7 bases from J, with 14 bases between. CDR1 is LNHDA, CDR2 SQIVND, per germline (reference sequence). There are 14 residues in the CDR3. As DNA, the CDR3 is TGTGCCAGTAGTCCGGGGTCAGGGGTCGGGGAGCTGTTTTTT. It translates to CASSPGSGVGELFF.

The chain recombines TRBV18 with TRBJ1-5; unclear D gene. CDR1 is KGHSH and CDR2 is LQKENI in the germline V gene. Trimming took off 3 bases at V and 0 bases at J, with 6 bases between the two ends. This CDR3 has 14 residues. The CDR3 DNA reads TGTGCCAGCTCACCCACAAATAGCAATCAGCCCCAGCATTTT. It codes for CASSPTNSNQPQHF.

V gene TRBV11-2 combines with J gene TRBJ2-5; 8 positions agree with TRBD2. This CDR3 is 13 amino acids long. Germline-derived CDR1 and CDR2 are SGHAT and FQNNGV. With V trimmed by 5 bases and J by 14 bases, 13 bases remained unmatched. The CDR3 loop is CASSATTSGIFYF. The DNA of the CDR3 is TGTGCCAGCAGCGCGACCACTAGCGGCATCTTCTACTTC.

V usage is TRBV19 and J usage is TRBJ1-2; D not resolved. Trimming removed 1 base at V and 0 bases at J, with 9 bases between. This CDR3 is 15 amino acids long. CDR1 and CDR2 from the germline V gene are LNHDA and SQIVND (reference sequence). CDR3 loop: CASSIGGHPNYGYTF. CDR3 DNA sequence: TGTGCCAGTAGTATAGGAGGGCATCCTAACTATGGCTACACCTTC.

The J gene is TRBJ1-3, the V gene TRBV6-5; 7 nucleotides align to TRBD1. The CDR3 covers 16 residues. The germline V gene has CDR1 MNHEY and CDR2 SVGAGI. J gave up 4 bases and V 2 bases, and 8 bases lay outside the gene matches. The CDR3 here is CASSYQTGVPGNTIYF. The CDR3 nucleotides read TGTGCCAGCAGTTACCAAACAGGGGTTCCAGGAAACACCATATATTTT.

The chain joins TRBV29-1 to TRBJ1-5; unclear D gene. The CDR3 covers 12 residues. Trimming stripped 7 bases from V and 5 bases from J, with 12 bases between. CDR1 and CDR2 from the germline V gene are SQVTM and ANQGSEA. CDR3 protein: CSAGVNDQPQHF. CDR3 coding DNA: TGCAGCGCCGGAGTTAACGATCAGCCCCAGCATTTT.

A single count supports this clone. The rearrangement joins TRBV18 to TRBJ2-3; 7 bases agree with TRBD2. The V and J ends lost 3 bases and 2 bases, in that order; junction bases with no gene match: 11. The germline V gene encodes CDR1 KGHSH and CDR2 LQKENI. The CDR3 totals 17 residues. CDR3 in DNA: TGTGCCAGCTCACCTATAGCGGGCCCTCTAAACACAGATACGCAGTATTTT. Translation: CASSPIAGPLNTDTQYF. The full variable domain, rest sourced from reference TRBV18 and TRBJ2-3, is NAGVMQNPRHLVRRRGQEARLRCSPMKGHSHVYWYRQLPEEGLKFMVYLQKENIIDESGMPKERFSAEFPKEGPSILRIQQVVRGDSAAYFCASSPIAGPLNTDTQYFGPGTRLTVL.

The J gene is TRBJ2-1, the V gene TRBV19; perhaps TRBD2 as D (6 bases). V gave up 10 bases and J gave up 5 bases, with 15 bases separating them. Germline loops: CDR1 LNHDA, CDR2 SQIVND (reference sequence). The CDR3 has 13 residues. CDR3 loop: CATSGLGDNEQFF. The CDR3 DNA reads TGTGCCACCTCGGGACTGGGGGACAATGAGCAGTTCTTC.

V usage is TRBV6-5 and J usage is TRBJ1-1, with 7 bases fitting TRBD1. CDR1 is MNHEY, CDR2 SVGAGI, per germline. Germline trimming cut 7 bases from V and 4 bases from J; bases unmatched to any gene: 3. CDR3 length equals 12 residues. CDR3: CASNDRVTEAFF. The CDR3, as DNA: TGTGCCAGCAACGACAGGGTCACTGAAGCTTTCTTT.

CDR3 in DNA: TGCGCCAGCAGCTCGTGGACAGGCACTGGAAACACCATATATTTT. Amino acids: CASSSWTGTGNTIYF. The V and J genes are TRBV5-1 and TRBJ1-3, with 7 nucleotides matching TRBD1. This CDR3 has 15 amino acids. J was trimmed by 2 bases and V by 3 bases; bases with no gene match: 5. CDR1 is SGHRS and CDR2 is YFSETQ in the germline V gene.

J is TRBJ2-7 and V is TRBV6-5, with D possibly matching TRBD1 (6 bases). V lost 6 bases and J 2 bases, leaving 14 bases between the germline ends. From germline, CDR1 is MNHEY and CDR2 SVGAGI. The CDR3 has 14 residues. The CDR3 DNA reads TGTGCCAGCAGAGATGGACAGTGGACCTACGAGCAGTACTTC. It translates to CASRDGQWTYEQYF.

The chain uses TRBV4-1 and TRBJ2-7; 7 bases align to TRBD1. Trimming cost V 3 bases and J 1 base; bases outside gene matches: 9. This CDR3 is built from 16 residues. Per germline, CDR1 MGHRA and CDR2 YSYEKL. CDR3: CASSQEDRVGSYEQYF. CDR3 nucleotides: TGCGCCAGCAGCCAGGAAGACAGGGTAGGATCCTACGAGCAGTACTTC.

The chain joins TRBV18 to TRBJ2-4, with D perhaps TRBD2 (6 bases). The CDR3 contains 16 residues. V was pared by 6 bases and J by 3 bases, with 18 bases between. Germline CDR1 KGHSH, CDR2 LQKENI. CDR3 sequence reads: CASSTPGERVKNIQYF. The CDR3 DNA reads as TGTGCCAGCTCGACCCCGGGGGAACGGGTCAAAAACATTCAGTACTTC.

CDR3 in amino acids: CSVVRQGWGYTF. CDR3 nucleotides: TGCAGCGTTGTCAGGCAGGGTTGGGGCTACACCTTC. J is TRBJ1-2 and V is TRBV29-1; the D gene is possibly TRBD1 (5 bases). There are 12 residues in the CDR3. Germline V CDR1 and CDR2: SQVTM, ANQGSEA. Trimming cost V 4 bases and J 8 bases, with 14 bases left between them.